A selection of T cell receptor beta chains follows, all from one sample in a study of cytomegalovirus exposure and HLA in healthy donors. The protocol was immunoSEQ multiplex PCR, while the TCRdb copy is restricted to in-frame clones and leaves out a portion. The sample holds some 250,000 clones, over 80% seen once. The sample consisted of PBMCs. The source is a woman aged 40 to 55 in good health and CMV-seropositive. The conserved cysteine and the conserved F or W are not part of the CDR3 here. Each record gives: CDR3 protein, J gene, V gene, clone size. Some rows have no size entry. The others give once, few or many, or a class for an expanded clone.

ASSSGGSDNEKLF TRBJ1-4 TRBV9 .
ASSGGTGLNYGYT TRBJ1-2 TRBV6-1 .
SVEMTGYYGYT TRBJ1-2 TRBV29-1 .
ASSVYLGGQSGNTIY TRBJ1-3 TRBV9 .
ASSQDWDPYSNQPQH TRBJ1-5 TRBV9 few
ASSSQGFTEAF TRBJ1-1 TRBV5-8 .
ASRSDRGHEKLF TRBJ1-4 TRBV5-1 .
AISEPSRGDTQY TRBJ2-3 TRBV10-3 .
ASSQEYAVGIAGGPRADTQY TRBJ2-3 TRBV4-3 .
ASSRGQTPTGELF TRBJ2-2 TRBV11-1 .
ASSPMGWAGGQETQY TRBJ2-5 TRBV7-9 few
ASSSGGGTDTQY TRBJ2-3 TRBV6-4 .
ASSLGGAAGQGYT TRBJ1-2 TRBV7-9 .
ASSSTSGGTDTQY TRBJ2-3 TRBV11-2 few
ASSQDGRHLLSSGNTIY TRBJ1-3 TRBV14 few
ASSSPGTGRAF TRBJ1-1 TRBV7-9 .
SSSSFSGYT TRBJ1-2 TRBV7-9 .
ASSQSKGGNRGAEKLF TRBJ1-4 TRBV23-1 few
ASSFGRNYGSGANVLT TRBJ2-6 TRBV5-1 .
ASSPGTVPYGYT TRBJ1-2 TRBV4-3 .
ASSRAATGGDYGYT TRBJ1-2 TRBV18 .
ASSFGEWAEAF TRBJ1-1 TRBV5-8 .
ASRDRASTEAF TRBJ1-1 TRBV6-5 .
ASSYGAGETEAF TRBJ1-1 TRBV6-6 once
ASFRDYGYT TRBJ1-2 TRBV7-3 few
ASSHGIVRAPLGAEAF TRBJ1-1 TRBV14 once
ASSPQTGNTEAF TRBJ1-1 TRBV7-8 .
ASSLETENTGELF TRBJ2-2 TRBV5-1 .
ASATSESGGTYEQY TRBJ2-7 TRBV5-5 .
ASTVGEGWENEQF TRBJ2-1 TRBV6-5 few
ASSLGDGLSVYSDTQY TRBJ2-3 TRBV11-2 .
ASSSGLFYEQY TRBJ2-7 TRBV5-1 .
ASSRERASHSGELF TRBJ2-2 TRBV7-2 .
ASSFLREGGTDTQY TRBJ2-3 TRBV5-1 once
ASSQTRQGTALH TRBJ1-6 TRBV14 .
ASSPTGFTEAF TRBJ1-1 TRBV5-5 .
ASSLVGSSSYEQY TRBJ2-7 TRBV5-6 .
SVANRTGGEGGTQY TRBJ2-3 TRBV29-1 .
ASSASLAGPVQETQY TRBJ2-5 TRBV7-8 once
AATEGEGYGYT TRBJ1-2 TRBV10-3 .
ASKPLFFRTSGPETQY TRBJ2-5 TRBV4-1 .
ASSYSMGTGNTIY TRBJ1-3 TRBV6-5 .
ASSPTAGGEPSEQY TRBJ2-7 TRBV18 .
ASSMRSGDTEAF TRBJ1-1 TRBV19 .
ASSFLGQGATDTQY TRBJ2-3 TRBV5-6 .
ASSPGRGGTEAF TRBJ1-1 TRBV18 .
ASSFGQGGSPLH TRBJ1-6 TRBV7-6 .
ASTVEGSYNSPLH TRBJ1-6 TRBV2 once
ASSLVTGWDTEAF TRBJ1-1 TRBV7-6 .
ASSLALTSGRGDTQY TRBJ2-3 TRBV5-4 .
ASSRNREGTEAF TRBJ1-1 TRBV4-3 .
ASSSGQGDDEQY TRBJ2-7 TRBV7-9 .
ASRAGPSGANVLT TRBJ2-6 TRBV2 .
ASSFSSGGKLF TRBJ1-4 TRBV7-7 .
ASSFQVVAWNPTDTQY TRBJ2-3 TRBV5-1 .
ASSLEGQGFWELF TRBJ2-2 TRBV11-3 .
ASSISPGMNTEAF TRBJ1-1 TRBV6-6 .
ASSLTTSGIGELF TRBJ2-2 TRBV13 .
ASSFGTGGHEQY TRBJ2-7 TRBV5-1 .